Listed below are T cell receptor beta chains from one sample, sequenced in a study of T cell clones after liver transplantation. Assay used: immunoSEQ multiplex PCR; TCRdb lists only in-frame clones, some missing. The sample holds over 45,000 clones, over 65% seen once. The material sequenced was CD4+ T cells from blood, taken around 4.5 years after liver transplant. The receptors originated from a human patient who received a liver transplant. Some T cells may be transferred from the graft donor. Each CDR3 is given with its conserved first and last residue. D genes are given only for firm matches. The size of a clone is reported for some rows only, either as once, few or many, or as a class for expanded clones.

CDR3: CAWSLKGNQPQHF
DNA: TGTGCCTGGAGCCTGAAGGGCAATCAGCCCCAGCATTTT
length: 13
D: .
J: TRBJ1-5
V: TRBV30
size: few

CDR3: CAISTSQGRQETQYF
DNA: TGTGCCATCAGCACATCTCAGGGCCGCCAAGAGACCCAGTACTTC
length: 15
D: .
J: TRBJ2-5
V: TRBV10-3
size: .

CDR3: CASSVVRGNEQFF
DNA: TGTGCCAGCAGCGTAGTCAGGGGCAATGAGCAGTTCTTC
length: 13
D: .
J: TRBJ2-1
V: TRBV9
size: few

CDR3: CASSQDRGRDSPLHF
DNA: TGTGCCAGCAGCCAGGACAGGGGGCGAGATTCACCCCTCCACTTT
length: 15
D: TRBD1
J: TRBJ1-6
V: TRBV5-4
size: few

CDR3: CASSSGQANIQYF
DNA: TGTGCCAGCAGCTCCGGACAGGCAAACATTCAGTACTTC
length: 13
D: TRBD1
J: TRBJ2-4
V: TRBV7-8
size: .

CDR3: CAWGQGNYGYTF
DNA: TGTGCCTGGGGACAGGGAAACTATGGCTACACCTTC
length: 12
D: TRBD1
J: TRBJ1-2
V: TRBV30
size: .

CDR3: CASSPYRDRVEKLFF
DNA: TGTGCCAGCAGCCCATACCGGGACAGGGTTGAAAAACTGTTTTTT
length: 15
D: TRBD1
J: TRBJ1-4
V: TRBV9
size: .

CDR3: CASSWGPEDEQFF
DNA: TGTGCCAGCAGCTGGGGACCCGAGGATGAGCAGTTCTTC
length: 13
D: .
J: TRBJ2-1
V: TRBV5-6
size: .

CDR3: CASSYSETVNTEAFF
DNA: TGTGCCAGCAGTTACTCTGAGACAGTAAACACTGAAGCTTTCTTT
length: 15
D: .
J: TRBJ1-1
V: TRBV6-6
size: .

CDR3: CALRRGVNYEQYF
DNA: TGCGCCCTCCGAAGGGGAGTGAACTACGAGCAGTACTTC
length: 13
D: .
J: TRBJ2-7
V: TRBV23-1
size: .

CDR3: CASSFTEYRGRSYEQYF
DNA: TGTGCCAGCAGCTTTACGGAATACAGGGGGCGCTCCTACGAGCAGTACTTC
length: 17
D: TRBD1
J: TRBJ2-7
V: TRBV7-2
size: .

CDR3: CASSLTTDPGELFF
DNA: TGTGCCAGCTCACTAACGACAGACCCCGGGGAGCTGTTTTTT
length: 14
D: .
J: TRBJ2-2
V: TRBV18
size: .

CDR3: CAGRVGTDTQYF
DNA: TGTGCCGGGCGGGTGGGCACAGATACGCAGTATTTT
length: 12
D: .
J: TRBJ2-3
V: TRBV5-4
size: .

CDR3: CASSSPGTGEYEQYF
DNA: TGTGCCAGCAGCAGCCCTGGGACAGGGGAATACGAGCAGTACTTC
length: 15
D: TRBD1
J: TRBJ2-7
V: TRBV11-1
size: many

CDR3: CASSWSTGGADTQYF
DNA: TGTGCCAGCAGTTGGTCCACCGGGGGGGCGGATACGCAGTATTTT
length: 15
D: TRBD2
J: TRBJ2-3
V: TRBV28
size: .

CDR3: CASRGDGSYNEQFF
DNA: TGTGCCAGCAGGGGAGACGGATCCTACAATGAGCAGTTCTTC
length: 14
D: .
J: TRBJ2-1
V: TRBV2
size: .

CDR3: CASSLGQDRDTQYF
DNA: TGCGCCAGCAGCTTGGGTCAAGACCGGGATACGCAGTATTTT
length: 14
D: .
J: TRBJ2-3
V: TRBV5-1
size: once

CDR3: CASSPAPGQLETQYF
DNA: TGCGCCAGCAGCCCGGCCCCAGGACAGCTAGAGACCCAGTACTTC
length: 15
D: .
J: TRBJ2-5
V: TRBV5-1
size: .

CDR3: CASSLSGQASSPLHF
DNA: TGTGCCAGCAGCCTCTCCGGACAGGCATCCTCACCCCTCCACTTT
length: 15
D: TRBD1
J: TRBJ1-6
V: TRBV7-2
size: .

CDR3: CASRLEGAHGTF
DNA: TGTGCAAGTCGCTTAGAGGGGGCCCATGGCACCTTC
length: 12
D: .
J: TRBJ1-2
V: TRBV12-2
size: .

CDR3: CASSYSGEKLFF
DNA: TGTGCCAGCAGTTACTCAGGGGAAAAACTGTTTTTT
length: 12
D: .
J: TRBJ1-4
V: TRBV6-6
size: few

CDR3: CASSPGPSNSPLHF
DNA: TGTGCCAGCAGCCCCGGGCCTAGTAATTCACCCCTCCACTTT
length: 14
D: .
J: TRBJ1-6
V: TRBV5-6
size: .

CDR3: CASSIDFRGFEGYTF
DNA: TGTGCCAGTAGTATTGATTTCCGGGGGTTCGAAGGCTACACCTTC
length: 15
D: .
J: TRBJ1-2
V: TRBV19
size: .

CDR3: CASSFSGGTDTQYF
DNA: TGTGCCAGCAGCTTTAGCGGGGGGACAGATACGCAGTATTTT
length: 14
D: TRBD2
J: TRBJ2-3
V: TRBV5-5
size: once

CDR3: CASKVSDMNTEAFF
DNA: TGTGCCAGCAAGGTGAGCGACATGAACACTGAAGCTTTCTTT
length: 14
D: .
J: TRBJ1-1
V: TRBV6-4
size: .

CDR3: CASSLAGGAREQYF
DNA: TGTGCCAGCAGCTTAGCGGGGGGAGCGCGGGAGCAGTACTTC
length: 14
D: .
J: TRBJ2-7
V: TRBV11-1
size: .

CDR3: CASSLRLAGGEETQYF
DNA: TGTGCCAGCAGTTTAAGACTAGCGGGGGGGGAAGAGACCCAGTACTTC
length: 16
D: TRBD2
J: TRBJ2-5
V: TRBV28
size: .

CDR3: CASSPRTESTDTQYF
DNA: TGTGCCAGCTCACCACGGACGGAAAGCACAGATACGCAGTATTTT
length: 15
D: .
J: TRBJ2-3
V: TRBV18
size: .

CDR3: CASSFSGTREQYF
DNA: TGTGCCAGCAGCTTTTCCGGGACTAGAGAGCAGTACTTC
length: 13
D: TRBD2
J: TRBJ2-7
V: TRBV11-3
size: .

CDR3: CASSLVGTGGSGYTF
DNA: TGTGCCAGCAGCTTGGTAGGGACAGGGGGCAGTGGCTACACCTTC
length: 15
D: TRBD1
J: TRBJ1-2
V: TRBV5-4
size: .

CDR3: CASSSGSGGHYEQYF
DNA: TGTGCCAGCAGTAGCGGCTCCGGGGGACACTACGAGCAGTACTTC
length: 15
D: .
J: TRBJ2-7
V: TRBV28
size: .

CDR3: CASSQGGVAGEETQYF
DNA: TGTGCCAGCAGCCAAGGGGGGGTTGCGGGAGAAGAGACCCAGTACTTC
length: 16
D: TRBD2
J: TRBJ2-5
V: TRBV4-2
size: .

CDR3: CATRLKGLAYEQYF
DNA: TGTGCCACCCGATTGAAGGGGTTGGCCTACGAGCAGTACTTC
length: 14
D: .
J: TRBJ2-7
V: TRBV28
size: .

CDR3: CASSPSGTGNSPLHF
DNA: TGTGCCAGCAGCCCATCCGGGACGGGTAATTCACCCCTCCACTTT
length: 15
D: .
J: TRBJ1-6
V: TRBV7-6
size: .

CDR3: CSAYRDTGELFF
DNA: TGCAGCGCCTACAGGGACACCGGGGAGCTGTTTTTT
length: 12
D: .
J: TRBJ2-2
V: TRBV29-1
size: .

CDR3: CASSLARWTDNSPLHF
DNA: TGTGCCAGCAGCTTGGCCCGCTGGACAGATAATTCACCCCTCCACTTT
length: 16
D: .
J: TRBJ1-6
V: TRBV5-6
size: once

CDR3: CASSFTGNTEAFF
DNA: TGTGCCAGCAGCTTTACAGGGAACACTGAAGCTTTCTTT
length: 13
D: .
J: TRBJ1-1
V: TRBV7-9
size: .

CDR3: CASSTGTGAETQYF
DNA: TGTGCCAGCAGTACCGGGACAGGGGCAGAGACCCAGTACTTC
length: 14
D: TRBD1
J: TRBJ2-5
V: TRBV5-8
size: .

CDR3: CAVSLNPMNTEAFF
DNA: TGTGCCGTTTCTCTCAACCCAATGAACACTGAAGCTTTCTTT
length: 14
D: .
J: TRBJ1-1
V: TRBV10-3
size: .

CDR3: CASGLALSGFTDTQYF
DNA: TGTGCTAGTGGTTTGGCCCTTAGCGGTTTCACAGATACGCAGTATTTT
length: 16
D: .
J: TRBJ2-3
V: TRBV12-5
size: .

CDR3: CAAAPGTSRREQYF
DNA: TGTGCCGCAGCCCCCGGGACCTCGAGGCGAGAGCAGTACTTC
length: 14
D: .
J: TRBJ2-7
V: TRBV7-9
size: many